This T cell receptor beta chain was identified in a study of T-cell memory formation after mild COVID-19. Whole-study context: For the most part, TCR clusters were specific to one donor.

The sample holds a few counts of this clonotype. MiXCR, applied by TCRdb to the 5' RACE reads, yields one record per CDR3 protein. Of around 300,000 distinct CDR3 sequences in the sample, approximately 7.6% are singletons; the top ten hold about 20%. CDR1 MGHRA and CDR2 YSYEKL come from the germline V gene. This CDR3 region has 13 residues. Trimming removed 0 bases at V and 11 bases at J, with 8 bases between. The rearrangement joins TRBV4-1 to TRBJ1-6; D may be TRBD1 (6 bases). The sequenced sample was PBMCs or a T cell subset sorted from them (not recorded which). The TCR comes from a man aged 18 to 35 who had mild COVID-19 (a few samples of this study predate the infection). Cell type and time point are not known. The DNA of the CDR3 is TGCGCCAGCAGCCAAGACAGGGGAGCACCCCTCCACTTT. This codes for CASSQDRGAPLHF.